This T cell receptor (beta chain) was recorded in a study of blood T cell repertoires in COVID-19. The data were produced by immunoSEQ multiplex PCR, yet TCRdb's version contains in-frame clones alone and is incomplete. The table has about 220,000 clones, less than 90% seen once. There are 15 residues in the CDR3. Trimming left V 5 bases short and J 0 bases short, with 12 bases between. Germline assignment: CDR1 SGHTA and CDR2 FQGNSA. The study recruited people aged roughly 18 to 95 years across approximately 23 US areas. Assignments of participants to cohorts depended upon their own reported clinical history.

The chain is built from TRBV7-2 and TRBJ2-3; D may be TRBD2 (6 bases). The sequenced sample was PBMCs or T cells enriched from blood (not recorded which). The receptor was derived from a woman aged 40 to 55 who had recovered from COVID-19. In DNA, the CDR3 is TGTGCCAGCAGCCCTGGGACTTCGAGCACAGATACGCAGTATTTT. It specifies CASSPGTSSTDTQYF.